This T cell receptor (beta chain) was profiled in a study of T cells expressing NK-cell markers. The germline V gene has CDR1 SQVTM and CDR2 ANQGSEA. The CDR3 contains 17 residues. Reanalyzing the 5' RACE reads, TCRdb keeps one entry per CDR3 protein, without DNA. There are approximately 150,000 distinct CDR3 sequences in the sample, with approximately 12% held by the top ten. This clonotype was obtained from a man aged 18 to 29 in good health. This chain links TRBV29-1 with TRBJ2-1; TCRdb calls TRBD2, which cannot be checked without DNA. Sequences were obtained from blood T cells: a sorted CD56 or NKG2C T cell subset, CD4+ or CD8+ T cells, or bulk PBMC T cells (not recorded which). The CDR3 sequence is CSVEGLAGGISRNEQFF.